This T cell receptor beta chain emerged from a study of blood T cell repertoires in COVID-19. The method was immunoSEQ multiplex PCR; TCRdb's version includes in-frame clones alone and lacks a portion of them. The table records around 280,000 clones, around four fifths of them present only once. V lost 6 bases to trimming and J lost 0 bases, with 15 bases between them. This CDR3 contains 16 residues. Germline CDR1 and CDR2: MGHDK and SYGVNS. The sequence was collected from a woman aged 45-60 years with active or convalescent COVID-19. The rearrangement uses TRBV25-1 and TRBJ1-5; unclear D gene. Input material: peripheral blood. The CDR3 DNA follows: TGTGCCAGCAGCCCCAATCGGGGTCATAGCAATCAGCCCCAGCATTTT. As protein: CASSPNRGHSNQPQHF. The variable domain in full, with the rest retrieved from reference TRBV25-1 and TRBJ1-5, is EADIYQTPRYLVIGTGKKITLECSQTMGHDKMYWYQQDPGMELHLIHYSYGVNSTEKGDLSSESTVSRIRTEHFPLTLESARPSHTSQYLCASSPNRGHSNQPQHFGDGTRLSIL.